The 26 T cell receptor beta chains reported below all come from one sample, sequenced in a study of shared clonotypes between healthy human individuals. Libraries were prepared by immunoSEQ multiplex PCR; TCRdb keeps only in-frame clonotypes and omits some of them. The sample consists of about 2.2 million clones, about 92% of them appearing once. It was CD45RO-negative cells, positively selected for CCR7, that made up naive CD8 cells, with terminally differentiated effector memory CD45RA+ cells excluded. Material: naive CD8+ T cells from PBMCs. The receptors come from a man in his late teens or twenties in good health. Some clones in this sample may be carry-over from other donors' samples.

This chain joins TRBV29-1 and TRBJ2-2; either TRBD1 or TRBD2 may fit D (5 bases each). This CDR3 region has 13 residues. Germline CDR1 reads SQVTM; CDR2 reads ANQGSEA. V lost 5 bases, J lost 1 base, and 8 bases lay in between. The DNA of the CDR3 is TGCAGCGTTCAGGGAGAGAACACCGGGGAGCTGTTTTTT. This sequence encodes CSVQGENTGELFF.

On this clone: Distinct nucleotide sequences in the sample also encode this CDR3. The gene calls are TRBV9 and TRBJ1-3; D uncertain. Germline values: CDR1 SGDLS, CDR2 YYNGEE. V was clipped by 3 bases and J by 0 bases, with 10 bases between them. The CDR3 is 15 amino acids. In nucleotides, the CDR3 is TGTGCCAGCAGCGCCGGGTGGGGCTCTGGAAACACCATATATTTT. It translates to CASSAGWGSGNTIYF.

This sequence joins TRBV7-9 and TRBJ2-1, with 11 bases aligning to TRBD2. The length of the CDR3 is 16 residues. CDR1 is SEHNR and CDR2 is FQNEAQ in the germline V gene (reference sequence). The trim removed 2 bases at V and 4 bases at J, leaving 4 bases unmatched. As DNA, the CDR3 is TGTGCCAGCAGCTTAATGGGACTAGCGGTTTACAATGAGCAGTTCTTC. Its protein product is CASSLMGLAVYNEQFF.

The sample holds one count of this clone. Other DNA sequences in the sample encode the same CDR3. The rearrangement joins TRBV7-9 to TRBJ1-1, with D perhaps TRBD1 (5 bases). Looked up from germline, CDR1 is SEHNR and CDR2 is FQNEAQ (reference sequence). The CDR3 length is 13 residues. The V gene lost 3 bases and the J gene lost 3 bases, with 8 bases spanning the gap. As DNA, the CDR3 is TGTGCCAGCAGCTTTGGGGGGGACACTGAAGCTTTCTTT. This translates into CASSFGGDTEAFF.

This sequence joins TRBV29-1 and TRBJ2-1, with 12 bases identical to TRBD2. Germline-derived CDR1 and CDR2 are SQVTM and ANQGSEA. This CDR3 region has 13 residues. V trimming: 7 bases; J trimming: 6 bases; junction bases outside the gene matches: 4. CDR3 sequence reads: CSATSGRTNEQFF. CDR3 nucleotides: TGCAGCGCAACTAGCGGGAGGACCAATGAGCAGTTCTTC.

V and J are TRBV27 and TRBJ2-7; unclear D gene. This CDR3 has 13 residues. Germline CDR1 is MNHEY and CDR2 is SMNVEV (reference sequence). The ends were cut back, 0 bases at V and 6 bases at J, with 9 bases in the middle. The CDR3 bases are TGTGCCAGCAGTTTATCGACCGTTTCCGAGCAGTACTTC. Translating gives CASSLSTVSEQYF.

V usage is TRBV7-9 and J usage is TRBJ2-6; D gene uncertain. The CDR3 length is 17 residues. Germline values: CDR1 SEHNR, CDR2 FQNEAQ (reference sequence). The ends were cut back, 2 bases at V and 4 bases at J, with 15 bases in the middle. This chain's CDR3 is CASSLPDDGRGANVLTF. CDR3 sequence (DNA): TGTGCCAGCAGCTTACCCGACGACGGCAGAGGGGCCAACGTCCTGACTTTC.

J is TRBJ2-1 and V is TRBV5-6; 10 positions match TRBD2. Germline V gene data show CDR1 as SGHDT and CDR2 as YYEEEE. The V segment lost 2 bases and the J segment 1 base; nucleotides outside the gene matches: 0. The length of the CDR3 is 15 residues. The CDR3 spells CASSFSGRSYNEQFF. The CDR3 coding sequence is TGTGCCAGCAGCTTTAGCGGGAGGTCCTACAATGAGCAGTTCTTC.

The V call is TRBV27, the J call TRBJ1-1; no reliable D call. V was cut by 6 bases and J by 3 bases, with 14 bases left in between. The CDR3 is made up of 14 amino acids. Germline V gene lookup returns CDR1 MNHEY and CDR2 SMNVEV (reference sequence). This CDR3 reads CASSLRIGDTEAFF. The CDR3 DNA reads as TGTGCCAGCAGCCTTCGGATTGGTGACACTGAAGCTTTCTTT.

The chain is built from TRBV28 and TRBJ2-7; D is perhaps TRBD2 (5 bases). The V gene lost 3 bases and the J gene lost 4 bases, with 13 bases spanning the gap. The germline V gene encodes CDR1 MDHEN and CDR2 SYDVKM. The CDR3 covers 14 residues. DNA for the CDR3: TGTGCCAGCAGTTTTCAATCGCTAGCATACGAGCAGTACTTC. Protein product: CASSFQSLAYEQYF.

J is TRBJ2-5 and V is TRBV30; weak D call: TRBD2 (7 bases). The V end was cut by 0 bases, the J end by 1 base, with 15 bases between. The CDR3 loop spans 16 amino acids. Germline-derived CDR1 and CDR2 are GTSNPN and SVGIG (reference sequence). The CDR3 sequence: CAWSVRGEGLQETQYF. The CDR3 bases are TGTGCCTGGAGTGTAAGGGGGGAGGGCCTCCAAGAGACCCAGTACTTC.

The genes are TRBV6-5 and TRBJ2-1, with 9 nucleotides matching TRBD1. The CDR3 is 15 residues long. Trimming cost V 0 bases and J 7 bases; bases outside gene matches: 4. CDR1 and CDR2 (germline): MNHEY, SVGAGI. The CDR3: CASSYSRTGENEQFF. CDR3 bases: TGTGCCAGCAGTTACTCCCGGACAGGGGAGAATGAGCAGTTCTTC.

The rearrangement uses TRBV6-5 and TRBJ2-2; possible D gene TRBD1, 6 bases. Per germline, CDR1 MNHEY and CDR2 SVGAGI. V was trimmed by 3 bases and J by 4 bases, leaving 12 bases between them. This CDR3 has 15 amino acids. CDR3 nucleotide sequence: TGTGCCAGCAGTTATGACAGGACGGGCACCGGGGAGCTGTTTTTT. Its translation is CASSYDRTGTGELFF.

This clone has just a few counts. This chain connects TRBV9 to TRBJ1-1, with a tentative D call TRBD1 (5 bases). The CDR3 is 13 residues long. Germline V gene data show CDR1 as SGDLS and CDR2 as YYNGEE. Trimming took 0 bases from V and 7 from J, leaving 10 bases between them. The CDR3 coding sequence is TGTGCCAGCAGCGTAGGAGGGGAAAGTGAAGCTTTCTTT. Translated, it gives CASSVGGESEAFF.

The CDR3 loop reads CASSLLAGEEAQPQHF. The DNA of the CDR3 is TGTGCCAGCAGTTTATTGGCGGGGGAGGAGGCTCAGCCCCAGCATTTT. The V gene is TRBV28, the J gene TRBJ1-5, with D perhaps matching TRBD1 (5 bases). This CDR3 is built from 16 residues. Germline V CDR1 and CDR2: MDHEN, SYDVKM. V lost 1 base to trimming and J lost 6 bases, with 16 bases between them.

The V call is TRBV4-1, the J call TRBJ2-7; TRBD1 matches at 10 bases. J gave up 4 bases and V 2 bases, and 8 bases lay outside the gene matches. Germline V lookup: CDR1 MGHRA, CDR2 YSYEKL. This CDR3 contains 16 residues. The CDR3 here is CASSQQYPGQGYEQYF. CDR3 bases: TGCGCCAGCAGCCAACAGTATCCGGGACAGGGGTACGAGCAGTACTTC.

The chain is built from TRBV19 and TRBJ1-1; possible D gene TRBD1, 5 bases. This CDR3 is 14 amino acids long. Between the trimmed V and J ends, which lost 5 bases and 8 bases, there was a span of 18 bases. Germline CDR1 reads LNHDA; CDR2 reads SQIVND (reference sequence). CDR3 amino acids: CASSFPGLQREAFF. In DNA form, the CDR3 reads TGTGCCAGTAGTTTTCCGGGACTCCAACGGGAAGCTTTCTTT.

The V gene is TRBV27, the J gene TRBJ2-7, with 8 bases identical to TRBD2. CDR1 and CDR2 (germline): MNHEY, SMNVEV (reference sequence). The CDR3 extends over 14 amino acids. The trim removed 5 bases at V and 4 bases at J, leaving 7 bases unmatched. For the CDR3, the DNA is TGTGCCAGCAGTCCGGGACTAGAATCTTACGAGCAGTACTTC. Its translation: CASSPGLESYEQYF.

This clone was counted once. The chain combines TRBV5-1 with TRBJ1-3; D is perhaps TRBD1 (5 bases). Trimming removed 0 bases from V and 2 bases from J, with 6 bases in between. The CDR3 runs 14 residues. Germline V gives CDR1 SGHRS, CDR2 YFSETQ. CDR3 DNA sequence: TGCGCCAGCAGCTTGGGCAGGGCTGGAAACACCATATATTTT. This sequence encodes CASSLGRAGNTIYF. The entire variable domain, with the rest obtained from reference TRBV5-1 and TRBJ1-3, is as follows: KAGVTQTPRYLIKTRGQQVTLSCSPISGHRSVSWYQQTPGQGLQFLFEYFSETQRNKGNFPGRFSGRQFSNSRSEMNVSTLELGDSALYLCASSLGRAGNTIYFGEGSWLTVV.

On this clone itself: Germline and junction disagree at one end, which may indicate a read error. The chain is built from TRBV4-3 and TRBJ2-7, with TRBD2 matching 14 bases. The germline V gene has CDR1 LGHNA and CDR2 YSLEER. The CDR3 runs to 15 residues. For the CDR3, the DNA is TGCGCCAGTAGCCTCGGACTAGCGGGAGGCTACGAGCAGTACTTC. Its translation: CASSLGLAGGYEQYF.

This chain connects TRBV6-5 to TRBJ1-1; unclear D gene. The CDR3 length is 13 residues. V was shortened by 6 bases and J by 0 bases, with 8 bases between the two germline ends. CDR1 and CDR2 (germline): MNHEY, SVGAGI. The DNA for the CDR3 is TGTGCCAGCAGGCAGACGTTGAACACTGAAGCTTTCTTT. Translation: CASRQTLNTEAFF.

This chain connects TRBV19 to TRBJ2-2; D gene ambiguous. The germline V gene encodes CDR1 LNHDA and CDR2 SQIVND (reference sequence). Trimming shortened V by 0 bases and J by 6 bases, and 8 bases separated the two germline ends. CDR3 size: 14 residues. The CDR3 region is CASSIDLESGELFF. The CDR3 DNA reads as TGTGCCAGTAGTATAGATTTGGAGTCCGGGGAGCTGTTTTTT.

J is TRBJ2-1 and V is TRBV19, with D perhaps being TRBD1 or TRBD2 (5 bases each). Germline CDR1 and CDR2: LNHDA and SQIVND (reference sequence). V was trimmed by 2 bases and J by 10 bases, leaving 12 bases between them. This CDR3 spans 13 amino acids. CDR3: CASSISGTGEQFF. CDR3 nucleotide sequence: TGTGCCAGTAGTATATCCGGGACCGGAGAGCAGTTCTTC.

Only one count was recorded for this clone. This chain links TRBV5-1 with TRBJ2-2; D unresolved. Trimming left V 4 bases short and J 8 bases short, with 12 bases between. The CDR3 length is 13 residues. The germline V gene has CDR1 SGHRS and CDR2 YFSETQ. CDR3 protein: CASSRNTGGELFF. CDR3 nucleotides: TGCGCCAGCAGCCGAAATACCGGAGGGGAGCTGTTTTTT.

The gene calls are TRBV28 and TRBJ2-5; 7 bases are shared with TRBD2. The CDR3 has 15 amino acids. Germline loops: CDR1 MDHEN, CDR2 SYDVKM. Trimming cost V 2 bases and J 3 bases; bases outside gene matches: 6. The CDR3 nucleotides are TGTGCCAGCAGTTTAATGCTCGGGGGGAAAGAGACCCAGTACTTC. Its protein is CASSLMLGGKETQYF.

The chain couples TRBV10-3 to TRBJ2-1, with 10 bases fitting TRBD2. With V trimmed by 6 bases and J by 2 bases, 4 bases remained unmatched. Looked up from germline, CDR1 is ENHRY and CDR2 is SYGVKD. CDR3 length: 15 residues. The CDR3 DNA is TGTGCCATCAGCCATACTAGCGGGACCTACAATGAGCAGTTCTTC. It translates to CAISHTSGTYNEQFF.